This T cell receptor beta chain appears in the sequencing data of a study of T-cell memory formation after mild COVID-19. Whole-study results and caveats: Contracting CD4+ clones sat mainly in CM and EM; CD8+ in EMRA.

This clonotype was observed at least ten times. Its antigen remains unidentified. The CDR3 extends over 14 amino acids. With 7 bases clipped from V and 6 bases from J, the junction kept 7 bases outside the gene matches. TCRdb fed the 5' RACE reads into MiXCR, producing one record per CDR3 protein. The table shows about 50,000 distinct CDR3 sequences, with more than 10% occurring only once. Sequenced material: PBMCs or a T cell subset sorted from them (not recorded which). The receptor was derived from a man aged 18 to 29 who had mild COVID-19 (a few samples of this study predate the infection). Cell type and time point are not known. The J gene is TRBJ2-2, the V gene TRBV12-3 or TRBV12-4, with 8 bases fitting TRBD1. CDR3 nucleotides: TGTGCCAGCACCTGGACAGGGCGGCCCGGGGAGCTGTTTTTT. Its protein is CASTWTGRPGELFF.